The clone carrying this T cell receptor beta chain was seen only a few times. Its antigen is as yet unknown. These data originate in a study of early stage breast cancer tumors. Study-wide context: The ER+/PR+/HER2- tumors included roughly 8 ductal and a handful of lobular carcinomas. Samples were sequenced at approximately 9.5-fold average coverage. Broader study findings: Tumors had roughly 2.6-fold higher T cell density than normal breast.

The ends were cut back, 5 bases at V and 4 bases at J, with 15 bases in the middle. The V gene's germline CDR1 is SEHNR and CDR2 FQNEAQ (reference sequence). The CDR3 is 14 amino acids. The data were produced by immunoSEQ multiplex PCR, yet TCRdb's version contains in-frame clones alone and is incomplete. This repertoire shows 25,000 to 35,000 clones, just under 75% found once; its top ten account for approximately 4.6%. V and J are TRBV7-9 and TRBJ2-7; possibly TRBD1 for D (6 bases). This sequence was found in a person aged 35 to 50 with breast cancer. The material sequenced was blood. The CDR3, as DNA: TGTGCCAGCAGCCAGTCCCAGGGGATTTACGAGCAGTACTTC. Translated: CASSQSQGIYEQYF.